These 29 T cell receptor beta chains were sequenced from one sample in a study of cytomegalovirus exposure and HLA in healthy donors. The PCR employed 60 Vbeta primers together with 13 Jbeta primers. Assay used: immunoSEQ multiplex PCR; TCRdb lists only in-frame clones, some missing. Here the sample table reports roughly 120,000 clones. Sequenced input: PBMCs. These receptors all stem from a man aged 35 to 55 in good health and CMV-seronegative.

The V gene is TRBV28, the J gene TRBJ2-5; a possible D gene is TRBD2 (6 bases). The CDR3 length is 14 residues. Germline V CDR1 and CDR2: MDHEN, SYDVKM. V gave up 2 bases and J gave up 5 bases, with 12 bases separating them. CDR3 residues: CASSLVGGGETQYF. The CDR3 nucleotides are TGTGCCAGCAGTTTAGTGGGAGGAGGTGAGACCCAGTACTTC.

The chain uses TRBV7-9 and TRBJ1-2; D is perhaps TRBD1 (5 bases). V lost 2 bases to trimming and J lost 2 bases, with 18 bases between them. Germline CDR1 SEHNR, CDR2 FQNEAQ (reference sequence). This CDR3 is 17 amino acids long. The CDR3 loop is CASSLLGGSRGNYGYTF. CDR3 nucleotides: TGTGCCAGCAGCTTATTGGGAGGTAGTCGGGGGAACTATGGCTACACCTTC.

The rearrangement joins TRBV6-1 to TRBJ1-5; D perhaps matches TRBD1 (5 bases). The CDR3 loop spans 14 amino acids. Deletions cut 4 bases from V and 7 bases from J, with 14 bases between. Germline values: CDR1 MNHNS, CDR2 SASEGT. The CDR3 nucleotides read TGTGCCAGCAGTGTACAGGTCAGCCAACAGCCCCAGCATTTT. It is translated as CASSVQVSQQPQHF.

This chain connects TRBV5-4 to TRBJ2-4; 7 bases map to TRBD2. This CDR3 has 17 amino acids. J lost 3 bases, V lost 4 bases, and 13 bases had no gene match. Germline-derived CDR1 and CDR2 are SGHNT and YYREEE (reference sequence). The CDR3 is CASSGDLTSEDKNIQYF. In nucleotides, the CDR3 is TGTGCCAGCAGCGGAGACCTTACTAGCGAAGACAAAAACATTCAGTACTTC.

This chain connects TRBV2 to TRBJ1-2; D is undetermined. V lost 4 bases and J lost 7, with 25 bases in between. This CDR3 is built from 17 residues. Per germline, CDR1 SNHLY and CDR2 FYNNEI. CDR3 sequence (DNA): TGTGCCAGCAGTGTTGGTAGCGGTAGCTTTAAAATGAGTGGCTACACCTTC. Residues: CASSVGSGSFKMSGYTF.

The chain combines TRBV28 with TRBJ2-3, with TRBD1 matching over 7 bases. The germline gives CDR1 MDHEN, CDR2 SYDVKM. This CDR3 is 15 amino acids long. With V trimmed by 4 bases and J by 3 bases, 7 bases remained unmatched. The CDR3 is CASSSPRGQTDTQYF. CDR3 coding DNA: TGTGCCAGCAGTTCCCCCAGGGGACAGACAGATACGCAGTATTTT.

The chain recombines TRBV10-3 with TRBJ1-2; 8 nucleotides line up with TRBD1. V was clipped by 3 bases and J by 2 bases; unmatched bases: 5. The CDR3 spans 15 residues. The germline V gene encodes CDR1 ENHRY and CDR2 SYGVKD. DNA for the CDR3: TGTGCCATCAGTGAATTGGACAGGGAGAACTATGGCTACACCTTC. This sequence encodes CAISELDRENYGYTF.

The chain uses TRBV28 and TRBJ2-3; 11 nucleotides line up with TRBD2. V lost 5 bases, J lost 5 bases, and 12 bases stayed unmatched. Germline V CDR1 and CDR2: MDHEN, SYDVKM. CDR3 length: 17 amino acids. The CDR3 bases are TGTGCCAGCAGTGAACCGGGACTAGCGGACAGTCTAGATACGCAGTATTTT. This gives the protein CASSEPGLADSLDTQYF.

The chain recombines TRBV10-3 with TRBJ2-5; TRBD2 matches at 11 bases. The J call is in doubt because the DNA end fits TRBJ2-7 better. In germline, CDR1 is ENHRY, CDR2 SYGVKD. This CDR3 region has 14 residues. CDR3 residues: CAISPGLAESEQYF. Written as DNA, the CDR3 is TGTGCCATCAGTCCGGGACTAGCGGAATCCGAGCAGTACTTC.

The J gene is TRBJ2-5, the V gene TRBV2; a possible D gene is TRBD1 (6 bases). This CDR3 is 13 amino acids long. With 6 bases removed from V and 5 bases from J, the gap between germline ends came to 13 bases. Germline assignment: CDR1 SNHLY and CDR2 FYNNEI. CDR3 nucleotides: TGTGCCAGCAGGGCACAGGGTTGGGAGACCCAGTACTTC. Translated, it gives CASRAQGWETQYF.

In nucleotides, the CDR3 is TGTGCCAGCAGCCCCGACAGGTCTCTCGGCTACACCTTC. Its translation is CASSPDRSLGYTF. The chain has TRBV11-2 and TRBJ1-2, with a tentative D call TRBD1 (6 bases). Trimming cost V 5 bases and J 8 bases, with 15 bases left between them. CDR1 and CDR2 (germline): SGHAT, FQNNGV. CDR3 length equals 13 residues.

The chain is built from TRBV5-1 and TRBJ2-2; D is perhaps TRBD2 (6 bases). Germline-derived CDR1 and CDR2 are SGHRS and YFSETQ. CDR3 length equals 14 residues. V was shortened by 3 bases and J by 6 bases, with 12 bases between the two germline ends. CDR3 nucleotide sequence: TGCGCCAGCAGCTGGACTACAGCTGCCGGGGAGCTGTTTTTT. Translating gives CASSWTTAAGELFF.

The rearrangement uses TRBV7-3 and TRBJ2-1; 14 nucleotides line up with TRBD2. Trimming removed 5 bases from V and 4 bases from J; junction bases left unmatched: 4. The length of the CDR3 is 16 residues. The V gene's germline CDR1 is SGHTA and CDR2 FQGTGA. CDR3 region: CASSTRLAGGYNEQFF. Written as DNA, the CDR3 is TGTGCCAGCAGCACCCGACTAGCGGGAGGGTACAATGAGCAGTTCTTC.

This chain joins TRBV5-5 and TRBJ2-5; D remains ambiguous. The ends were cut back, 1 base at V and 5 bases at J, with 3 bases in the middle. CDR1 and CDR2 (germline): SGHKS, YYEKEE (reference sequence). This CDR3 is 11 amino acids long. The CDR3 loop is CASSLLETQYF. In DNA, the CDR3 is TGTGCCAGCAGCTTGCTCGAGACCCAGTACTTC.

This sequence joins TRBV6-1 and TRBJ1-3, with TRBD1 identical over 11 bases. The CDR3 sequence is 15 residues long. Germline loops: CDR1 MNHNS, CDR2 SASEGT. Unmatched junction bases numbered 7, after V lost 10 bases and J lost 2 bases. CDR3 bases: TGTGCCACGGCCGGGACAGGGGGAACTGGAAACACCATATATTTT. This translates into CATAGTGGTGNTIYF.

The CDR3 sequence is CASSLMAQGNEQFF. CDR3 in DNA: TGTGCCAGCAGCTTAATGGCCCAGGGGAATGAGCAGTTCTTC. The gene calls are TRBV7-6 and TRBJ2-1; the D gene is possibly TRBD1 (6 bases). Germline-derived CDR1 and CDR2 are SGHVS and FNYEAQ. Trimming took 2 bases from V and 7 from J, leaving 12 bases between them. The CDR3 totals 14 residues. The full variable domain, with the rest looked up from reference TRBV7-6 and TRBJ2-1, is GAGVSQSPRYKVTKRGQDVALRCDPISGHVSLYWYRQALGQGPEFLTYFNYEAQQDKSGLPNDRFSAERPEGSISTLTIQRTEQRDSAMYRCASSLMAQGNEQFFGPGTRLTVL.

This chain connects TRBV10-3 to TRBJ1-3, with D possibly matching TRBD1 (6 bases). The CDR3 totals 15 residues. CDR1 is ENHRY, CDR2 SYGVKD, per germline. V was pared by 2 bases and J by 0 bases, with 8 bases between. The CDR3 reads CAISEGGASGNTIYF. CDR3 in DNA: TGTGCCATCAGTGAGGGGGGGGCCTCTGGAAACACCATATATTTT.

The rearrangement uses TRBV6-5 and TRBJ2-7; 8 nucleotides align to TRBD1. The CDR3 is 15 residues long. Germline loops: CDR1 MNHEY, CDR2 SVGAGI. With 0 bases clipped from V and 6 bases from J, the junction kept 7 bases outside the gene matches. The CDR3 loop reads CASSYSRQGAFEQYF. CDR3 DNA sequence: TGTGCCAGCAGTTACTCCCGGCAGGGGGCATTCGAGCAGTACTTC.

This chain connects TRBV9 to TRBJ2-4; D possibly corresponds to TRBD1 (6 bases). The CDR3 is 16 residues long. CDR1 SGDLS and CDR2 YYNGEE come from the germline V gene. V was pared by 4 bases and J by 1 base, with 15 bases between. In nucleotides, the CDR3 is TGTGCCAGCAGCCCGACAGGTGGGCTCGCCAAAAACATTCAGTACTTC. Residues: CASSPTGGLAKNIQYF.

The CDR3 is CASSSVRAGEKLFF. Written as DNA, the CDR3 is TGTGCCAGCAGTTCCGTCAGGGCGGGGGAAAAACTGTTTTTT. The chain is built from TRBV28 and TRBJ1-4, with D perhaps TRBD1 (5 bases). Trimming took 4 bases from V and 8 from J, leaving 14 bases between them. CDR3 length: 14 amino acids. CDR1 is MDHEN, CDR2 SYDVKM, per germline.

The chain has TRBV10-1 and TRBJ1-4; D is uncertain. The CDR3 runs 12 residues. Germline assignment: CDR1 WNHNN and CDR2 SYGVQD (reference sequence). Trimming took 5 bases from V and 10 from J, leaving 11 bases between them. The CDR3 here is CASSRGSGKLFF. DNA of the CDR3: TGCGCCAGCAGTCGAGGGAGTGGAAAACTGTTTTTT.

Of note for this clone: A junction boundary mismatches the germline segment, possibly from a read error. This CDR3 is also generated by other DNA sequences in the sample. The chain links TRBV5-6 to TRBJ2-1; 9 nucleotides line up with TRBD2. Germline assignment: CDR1 SGHDT and CDR2 YYEEEE. This CDR3 contains 15 residues. The CDR3 bases are TGTGCTAGCAGCCTACTAGCGGGTAAGGGGAATGAGCAGTTCTTC. This codes for CASSLLAGKGNEQFF.

The CDR3, as DNA: TGCGCCAGCAGCTTGGTGACTAGCGGGAGTAGGAGATTGTTCTTC. Its translation: CASSLVTSGSRRLFF. V and J are TRBV5-1 and TRBJ2-1, with 12 bases matching TRBD2. The J segment lost 15 bases and the V segment lost 0 bases, leaving 10 bases of the junction unmatched. Germline V gene data show CDR1 as SGHRS and CDR2 as YFSETQ. The CDR3 length is 15 residues.

The gene calls are TRBV11-3 and TRBJ2-5; D unclear. The germline CDR1 and CDR2 sequences are SGHNT and YENEEA. This CDR3 is 12 amino acids long. Trimming took off 5 bases at V and 7 bases at J, with 11 bases between the two ends. The CDR3 nucleotides read TGTGCCAGCAGCCTTACTATGAGGACCCAGTACTTC. As protein: CASSLTMRTQYF.

The chain uses TRBV5-1 and TRBJ1-4; D gene unclear. With 6 bases removed from V and 7 bases from J, the gap between germline ends came to 16 bases. The CDR3 spans 14 residues. The germline CDR1 and CDR2 sequences are SGHRS and YFSETQ. The CDR3 region is CASTPATGTEKLFF. In nucleotides, the CDR3 is TGCGCCAGCACCCCCGCCACCGGTACTGAAAAACTGTTTTTT.

The rearrangement uses TRBV11-3 and TRBJ2-1; 8 bases agree with TRBD2. The CDR3 length is 14 residues. Germline V gene data show CDR1 as SGHNT and CDR2 as YENEEA. Trimming removed 7 bases from V and 9 bases from J; junction bases left unmatched: 11. CDR3 amino acids: CASTPSGSLSEQFF. The CDR3 nucleotides are TGTGCCAGCACCCCCAGCGGGAGTCTGAGTGAGCAGTTCTTC.

The chain employs TRBV4-1 and TRBJ2-5, with D maybe TRBD2 (6 bases). The V gene lost 0 bases and the J gene lost 5 bases, with 13 bases spanning the gap. The CDR3 loop spans 15 amino acids. Germline lookup yields CDR1 MGHRA and CDR2 YSYEKL. The DNA for the CDR3 is TGCGCCAGCAGCCAAGAGTGGGGGGAGTTTGAGACCCAGTACTTC. This gives the protein CASSQEWGEFETQYF.

The rearrangement uses TRBV29-1 and TRBJ2-3, with a possible D match to TRBD1 (6 bases). With 5 bases removed from V and 2 bases from J, the gap between germline ends came to 8 bases. Germline V gene sequence: CDR1 SQVTM, CDR2 ANQGSEA. This CDR3 has 12 residues. CDR3 nucleotides: TGCAGCGTTAGGACAGACACAGATACGCAGTATTTT. The encoded protein is CSVRTDTDTQYF.

The chain has TRBV5-5 and TRBJ2-7; weak D call: TRBD1 (6 bases). This CDR3 is 16 amino acids long. Germline CDR1 SGHKS, CDR2 YYEKEE (reference sequence). V was clipped by 0 bases and J by 4 bases, with 17 bases between them. CDR3 DNA sequence: TGTGCCAGCAGCTTGGGGTCGGCAGGGGCGTTTTACGAGCAGTACTTC. Protein product: CASSLGSAGAFYEQYF. Supplemented by reference TRBV5-5 and TRBJ2-7, the full variable domain reads DAGVTQSPTHLIKTRGQQVTLRCSPISGHKSVSWYQQVLGQGPQFIFQYYEKEERGRGNFPDRFSARQFPNYSSELNVNALLLGDSALYLCASSLGSAGAFYEQYFGPGTRLTVT.